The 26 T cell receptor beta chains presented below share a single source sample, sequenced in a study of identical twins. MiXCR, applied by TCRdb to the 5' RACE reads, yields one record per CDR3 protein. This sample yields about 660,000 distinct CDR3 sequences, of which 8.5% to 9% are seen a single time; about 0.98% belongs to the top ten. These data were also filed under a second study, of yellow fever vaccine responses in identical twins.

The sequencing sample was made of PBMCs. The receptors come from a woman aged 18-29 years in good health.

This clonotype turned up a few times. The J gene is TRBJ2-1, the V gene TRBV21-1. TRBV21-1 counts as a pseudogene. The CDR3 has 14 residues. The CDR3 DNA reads TGTGCCAGCAGCAGTCTTCTCAAATACAATGAGCAGTTCTTC. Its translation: CASSSLLKYNEQFF.

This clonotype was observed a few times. As DNA, the CDR3 is TGTGCCAGCAGCCATCGCAGGAATTCACCCCTCCACTTT. As protein: CASSHRRNSPLHF. The rearrangement uses TRBV14 and TRBJ1-6; D gene uncertain. CDR1 and CDR2 from the germline V gene are SGHDN and FVKESK. The CDR3 covers 13 residues. V lost 3 bases, J lost 7 bases, and 7 bases lay in between.

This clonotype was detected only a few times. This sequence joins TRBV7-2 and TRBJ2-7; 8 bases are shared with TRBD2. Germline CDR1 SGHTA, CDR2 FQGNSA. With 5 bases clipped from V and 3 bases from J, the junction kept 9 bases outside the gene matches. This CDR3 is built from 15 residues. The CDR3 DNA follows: TGTGCCAGCAGCCCCCGCGGCGGGGGGATCTACGAGCAGTACTTC. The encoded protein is CASSPRGGGIYEQYF.

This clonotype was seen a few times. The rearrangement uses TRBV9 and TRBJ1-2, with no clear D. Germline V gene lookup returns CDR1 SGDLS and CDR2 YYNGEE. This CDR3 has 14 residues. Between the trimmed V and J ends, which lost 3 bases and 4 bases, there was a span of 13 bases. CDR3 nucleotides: TGTGCCAGCAGCGGTACCGGGCCATTCTATGGCTACACCTTC. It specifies CASSGTGPFYGYTF.

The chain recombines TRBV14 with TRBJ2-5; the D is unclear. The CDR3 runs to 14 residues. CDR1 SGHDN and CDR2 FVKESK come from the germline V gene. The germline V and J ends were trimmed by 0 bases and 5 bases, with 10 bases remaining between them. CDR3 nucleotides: TGTGCCAGCAGCCAAGATTCGGGTTTCGAGACCCAGTACTTC. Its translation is CASSQDSGFETQYF.

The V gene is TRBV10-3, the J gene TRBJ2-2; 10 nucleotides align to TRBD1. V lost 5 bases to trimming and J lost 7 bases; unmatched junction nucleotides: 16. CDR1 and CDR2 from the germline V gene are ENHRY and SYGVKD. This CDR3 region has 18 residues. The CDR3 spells CAISFSPLRDRGNGELFF. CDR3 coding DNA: TGTGCCATCAGTTTTTCCCCCCTCCGGGACAGGGGTAACGGGGAGCTGTTTTTT.

CDR3 bases: TGCAGTGCTCCGAGCCCAGCGGGAGTGAGACACGAGCAGTACTTC. It translates to CSAPSPAGVRHEQYF. The chain uses TRBV20-1 and TRBJ2-7, with 8 bases fitting TRBD2. Unmatched junction bases numbered 14, after V lost 5 bases and J lost 5 bases. The germline V gene has CDR1 DFQATT and CDR2 SNEGSKA (reference sequence). This CDR3 comprises 15 residues.

The CDR3 region is CASSRTGEAGANVLTF. Here the CDR3 DNA reads TGTGCCAGCAGCCGGACAGGGGAGGCTGGGGCCAACGTCCTGACTTTC. This chain joins TRBV5-6 and TRBJ2-6; 9 positions agree with TRBD1. CDR1 and CDR2 (germline): SGHDT, YYEEEE. V trimming: 4 bases; J trimming: 2 bases; junction bases outside the gene matches: 4. The CDR3 loop spans 16 amino acids.

The chain's CDR3 is CSVEEDGEGNQPQHF. The CDR3 DNA reads as TGCAGCGTTGAAGAGGACGGGGAGGGTAATCAGCCCCAGCATTTT. The rearrangement joins TRBV29-1 to TRBJ1-5, with D uncertain. Germline V gene sequence: CDR1 SQVTM, CDR2 ANQGSEA. The V end lost 0 bases, the J end lost 4 bases, and 13 bases lay between the germline ends. This CDR3 has 15 amino acids.

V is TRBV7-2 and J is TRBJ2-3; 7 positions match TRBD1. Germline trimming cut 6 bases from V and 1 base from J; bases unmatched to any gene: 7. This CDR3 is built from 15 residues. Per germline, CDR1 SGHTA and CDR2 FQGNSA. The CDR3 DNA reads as TGTGCCAGCAGGTTACAGGGGACCGGCACAGATACGCAGTATTTT. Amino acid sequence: CASRLQGTGTDTQYF.

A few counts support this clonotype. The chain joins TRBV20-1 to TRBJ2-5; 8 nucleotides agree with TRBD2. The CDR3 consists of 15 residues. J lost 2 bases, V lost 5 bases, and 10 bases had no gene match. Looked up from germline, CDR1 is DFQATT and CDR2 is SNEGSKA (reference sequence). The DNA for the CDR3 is TGCAGTGCTTGGGACCGAGCGGGAGTTCAAGAGACCCAGTACTTC. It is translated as CSAWDRAGVQETQYF.

CDR3 residues: CASSYPSGSVSYEQYF. In nucleotides, the CDR3 is TGTGCCAGCAGTTACCCCTCAGGGTCCGTCTCCTACGAGCAGTACTTC. The V and J genes are TRBV6-5 and TRBJ2-7; perhaps TRBD1 as D (5 bases). The CDR3 length is 16 residues. Trimming removed 2 bases from V and 0 bases from J, with 14 bases in between. In germline, CDR1 is MNHEY, CDR2 SVGAGI.

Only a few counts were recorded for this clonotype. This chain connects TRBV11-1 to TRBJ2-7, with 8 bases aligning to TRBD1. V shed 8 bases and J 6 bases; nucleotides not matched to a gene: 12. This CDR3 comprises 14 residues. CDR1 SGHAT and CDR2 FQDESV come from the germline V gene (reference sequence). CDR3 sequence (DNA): TGTGCCAGCGCGATGGCCAGGGGGCGCGGCGAGCAGTACTTC. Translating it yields CASAMARGRGEQYF.

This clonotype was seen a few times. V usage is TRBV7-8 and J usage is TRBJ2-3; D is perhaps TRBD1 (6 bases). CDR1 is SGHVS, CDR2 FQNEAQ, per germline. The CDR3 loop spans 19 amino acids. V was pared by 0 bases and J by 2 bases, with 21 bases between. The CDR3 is CASSLAQGPYPPHTDTQYF. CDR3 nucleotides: TGTGCCAGCAGCTTAGCGCAGGGGCCATATCCACCACACACAGATACGCAGTATTTT.

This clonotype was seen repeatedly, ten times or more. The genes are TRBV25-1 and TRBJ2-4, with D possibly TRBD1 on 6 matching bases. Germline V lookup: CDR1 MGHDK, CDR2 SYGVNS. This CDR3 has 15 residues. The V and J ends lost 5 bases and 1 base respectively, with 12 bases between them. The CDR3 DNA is TGTGCCAGCAGTACACAGGGTCTGGCCAAAAACATTCAGTACTTC. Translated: CASSTQGLAKNIQYF.

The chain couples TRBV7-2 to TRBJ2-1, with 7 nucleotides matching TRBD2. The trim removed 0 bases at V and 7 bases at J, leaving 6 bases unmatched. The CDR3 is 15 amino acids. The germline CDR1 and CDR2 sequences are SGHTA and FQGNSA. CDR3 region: CASSLARGGRNEQFF. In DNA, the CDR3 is TGTGCCAGCAGCTTAGCGCGCGGGGGTAGGAATGAGCAGTTCTTC.

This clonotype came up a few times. The DNA for the CDR3 is TGTGCCAGCAAGGCGCCGGACAACTCCTACGAGCAGTACTTC. It codes for CASKAPDNSYEQYF. The chain combines TRBV27 with TRBJ2-7, with a possible D match to TRBD1 (5 bases). The CDR3 is 14 amino acids. The germline V and J ends were trimmed by 7 bases and 0 bases, with 13 bases remaining between them. In germline, CDR1 is MNHEY, CDR2 SMNVEV (reference sequence).

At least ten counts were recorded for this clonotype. The CDR3 spells CASSWGNSPLHF. CDR3 in DNA: TGTGCCAGCAGCTGGGGGAATTCACCCCTCCACTTT. The chain is built from TRBV11-2 and TRBJ1-6, with D perhaps matching TRBD1 (5 bases). The CDR3 totals 12 residues. The V end lost 4 bases, the J end lost 7 bases, and 5 bases lay between the germline ends. Germline V gene data show CDR1 as SGHAT and CDR2 as FQNNGV.

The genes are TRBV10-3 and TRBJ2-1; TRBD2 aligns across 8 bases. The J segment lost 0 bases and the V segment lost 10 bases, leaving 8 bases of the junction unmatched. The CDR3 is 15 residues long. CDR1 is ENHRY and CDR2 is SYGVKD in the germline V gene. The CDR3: CATSQSGSSYNEQFF. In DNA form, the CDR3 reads TGTGCCACCAGCCAAAGCGGGAGCTCCTACAATGAGCAGTTCTTC.

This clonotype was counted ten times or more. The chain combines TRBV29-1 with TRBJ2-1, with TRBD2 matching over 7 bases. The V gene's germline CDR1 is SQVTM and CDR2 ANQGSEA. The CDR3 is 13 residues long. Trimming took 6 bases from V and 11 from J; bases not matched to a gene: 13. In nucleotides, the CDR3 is TGCAGCGTCGAACACATCATCGGGACTAAGCAGTTCTTC. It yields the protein CSVEHIIGTKQFF.

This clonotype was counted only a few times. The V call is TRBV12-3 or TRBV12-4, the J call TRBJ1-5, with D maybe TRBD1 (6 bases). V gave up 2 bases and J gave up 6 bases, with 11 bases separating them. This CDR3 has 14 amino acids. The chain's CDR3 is CASSLRQGSQPQHF. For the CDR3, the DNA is TGTGCCAGCAGTTTAAGGCAGGGGAGTCAGCCCCAGCATTTT.

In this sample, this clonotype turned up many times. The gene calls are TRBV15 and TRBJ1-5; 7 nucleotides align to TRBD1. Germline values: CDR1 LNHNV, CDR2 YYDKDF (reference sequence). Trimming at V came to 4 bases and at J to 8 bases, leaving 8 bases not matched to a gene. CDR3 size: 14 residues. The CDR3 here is CATSNKQGIEPQHF. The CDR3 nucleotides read TGTGCCACCAGCAACAAACAGGGGATTGAGCCCCAGCATTTT.

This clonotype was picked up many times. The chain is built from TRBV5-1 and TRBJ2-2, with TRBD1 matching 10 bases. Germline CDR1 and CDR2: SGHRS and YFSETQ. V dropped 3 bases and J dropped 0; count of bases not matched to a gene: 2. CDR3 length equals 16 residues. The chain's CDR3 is CASSWTGGTNTGELFF. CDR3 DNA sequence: TGCGCCAGCAGCTGGACAGGGGGGACGAACACCGGGGAGCTGTTTTTT.

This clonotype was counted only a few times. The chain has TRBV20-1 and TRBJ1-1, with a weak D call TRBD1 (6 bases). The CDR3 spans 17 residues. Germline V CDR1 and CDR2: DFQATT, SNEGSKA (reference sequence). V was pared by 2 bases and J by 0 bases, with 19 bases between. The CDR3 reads CSARNSGTGDMNTEAFF. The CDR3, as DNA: TGCAGTGCTAGAAACTCAGGGACTGGGGACATGAACACTGAAGCTTTCTTT.

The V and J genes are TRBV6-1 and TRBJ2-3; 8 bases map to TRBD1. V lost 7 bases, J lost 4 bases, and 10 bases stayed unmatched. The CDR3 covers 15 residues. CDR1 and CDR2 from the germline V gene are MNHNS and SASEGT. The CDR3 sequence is CASNLGRGPPDTQYF. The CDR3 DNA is TGTGCCAGCAACCTGGGCAGGGGGCCGCCAGATACGCAGTATTTT.

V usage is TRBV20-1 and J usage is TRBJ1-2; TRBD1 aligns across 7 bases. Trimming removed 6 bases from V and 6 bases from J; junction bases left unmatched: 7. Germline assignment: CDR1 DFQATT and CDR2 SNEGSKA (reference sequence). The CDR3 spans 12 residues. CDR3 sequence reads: CSASAGGNGYTF. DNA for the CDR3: TGCAGTGCATCCGCAGGGGGGAATGGCTACACCTTC.